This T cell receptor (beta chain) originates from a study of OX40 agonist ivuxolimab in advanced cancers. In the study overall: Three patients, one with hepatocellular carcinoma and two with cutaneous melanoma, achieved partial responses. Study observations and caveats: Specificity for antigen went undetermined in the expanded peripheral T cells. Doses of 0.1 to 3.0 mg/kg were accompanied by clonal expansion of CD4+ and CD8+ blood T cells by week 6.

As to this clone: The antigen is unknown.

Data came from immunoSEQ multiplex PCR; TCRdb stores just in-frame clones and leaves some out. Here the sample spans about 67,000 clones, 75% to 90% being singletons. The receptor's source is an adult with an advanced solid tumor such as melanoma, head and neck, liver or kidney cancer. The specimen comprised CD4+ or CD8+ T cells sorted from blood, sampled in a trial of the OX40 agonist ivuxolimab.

CDR3: CASSVDGSTDTQYF. CDR3 nucleotide sequence: TGTGCCAGCAGCGTAGATGGGAGCACAGATACGCAGTATTTT. The rearrangement links TRBV9 to TRBJ2-3; D not certain. Germline V gives CDR1 SGDLS, CDR2 YYNGEE. This CDR3 contains 14 residues. The ends were cut back, 0 bases at V and 0 bases at J, with 5 bases in the middle.